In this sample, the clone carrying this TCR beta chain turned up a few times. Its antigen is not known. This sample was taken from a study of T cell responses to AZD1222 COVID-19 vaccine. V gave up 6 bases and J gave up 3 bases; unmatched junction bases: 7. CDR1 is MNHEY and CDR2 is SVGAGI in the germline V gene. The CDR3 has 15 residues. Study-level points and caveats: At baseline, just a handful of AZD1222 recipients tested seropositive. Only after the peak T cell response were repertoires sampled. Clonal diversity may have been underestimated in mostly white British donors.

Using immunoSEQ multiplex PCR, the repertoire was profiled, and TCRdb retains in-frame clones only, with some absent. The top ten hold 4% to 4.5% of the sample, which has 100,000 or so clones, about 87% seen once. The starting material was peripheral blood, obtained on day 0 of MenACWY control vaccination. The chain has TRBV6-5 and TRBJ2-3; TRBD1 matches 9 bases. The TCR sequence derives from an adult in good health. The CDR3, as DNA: TGTGCCAGCAGCTGGGGGACAGGGCCTACAGATACGCAGTATTTT. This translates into CASSWGTGPTDTQYF.